This T cell receptor (beta chain) was found in a study of spatial heterogeneity in lung cancer. As for time point: blood at routine non-recurrence follow-up after resection. This clonotype turned up a few times. TCRdb fed the 5' RACE reads into MiXCR, producing one record per CDR3 protein. The sample lists over 35,000 distinct CDR3 sequences, roughly a tenth occurring once. The CDR3 has 13 amino acids. Trimming shortened V by 0 bases and J by 8 bases, and 9 bases separated the two germline ends. The germline V gene has CDR1 SGHRS and CDR2 YFSETQ. V and J are TRBV5-1 and TRBJ2-1; D possibly matches TRBD1 or TRBD2 (5 bases each). The sequence came from a female donor with early-stage non-small cell lung cancer. The material was PBMCs, obtained at follow-up. The CDR3 nucleotides are TGCGCCAGCAGCTTGGTTAGGGGACATGAGCAGTTCTTC. It translates to CASSLVRGHEQFF.